This entry is about one TCR beta chain. Trimming removed 6 bases from V and 2 bases from J; junction bases left unmatched: 7. CDR3 length: 16 amino acids. Germline V gene data show CDR1 as LNHDA and CDR2 as SQIVND (reference sequence). The assay was immunoSEQ multiplex PCR, and TCRdb's table has in-frame clones only and misses some. The sample has over 150,000 clones, around 86% seen once. These data belong to a study of blood T cell repertoires in COVID-19. The sequence was obtained from a man aged 55 to 70 with COVID-19, enrolled during active disease. This chain uses TRBV19 with TRBJ2-1; 10 bases fit TRBD2. The sequenced material came from peripheral blood. This chain's CDR3 is CASSRRTSGTYNEQFF. In nucleotides, the CDR3 is TGTGCCAGTAGCCGAAGGACTAGCGGTACCTACAATGAGCAGTTCTTC.